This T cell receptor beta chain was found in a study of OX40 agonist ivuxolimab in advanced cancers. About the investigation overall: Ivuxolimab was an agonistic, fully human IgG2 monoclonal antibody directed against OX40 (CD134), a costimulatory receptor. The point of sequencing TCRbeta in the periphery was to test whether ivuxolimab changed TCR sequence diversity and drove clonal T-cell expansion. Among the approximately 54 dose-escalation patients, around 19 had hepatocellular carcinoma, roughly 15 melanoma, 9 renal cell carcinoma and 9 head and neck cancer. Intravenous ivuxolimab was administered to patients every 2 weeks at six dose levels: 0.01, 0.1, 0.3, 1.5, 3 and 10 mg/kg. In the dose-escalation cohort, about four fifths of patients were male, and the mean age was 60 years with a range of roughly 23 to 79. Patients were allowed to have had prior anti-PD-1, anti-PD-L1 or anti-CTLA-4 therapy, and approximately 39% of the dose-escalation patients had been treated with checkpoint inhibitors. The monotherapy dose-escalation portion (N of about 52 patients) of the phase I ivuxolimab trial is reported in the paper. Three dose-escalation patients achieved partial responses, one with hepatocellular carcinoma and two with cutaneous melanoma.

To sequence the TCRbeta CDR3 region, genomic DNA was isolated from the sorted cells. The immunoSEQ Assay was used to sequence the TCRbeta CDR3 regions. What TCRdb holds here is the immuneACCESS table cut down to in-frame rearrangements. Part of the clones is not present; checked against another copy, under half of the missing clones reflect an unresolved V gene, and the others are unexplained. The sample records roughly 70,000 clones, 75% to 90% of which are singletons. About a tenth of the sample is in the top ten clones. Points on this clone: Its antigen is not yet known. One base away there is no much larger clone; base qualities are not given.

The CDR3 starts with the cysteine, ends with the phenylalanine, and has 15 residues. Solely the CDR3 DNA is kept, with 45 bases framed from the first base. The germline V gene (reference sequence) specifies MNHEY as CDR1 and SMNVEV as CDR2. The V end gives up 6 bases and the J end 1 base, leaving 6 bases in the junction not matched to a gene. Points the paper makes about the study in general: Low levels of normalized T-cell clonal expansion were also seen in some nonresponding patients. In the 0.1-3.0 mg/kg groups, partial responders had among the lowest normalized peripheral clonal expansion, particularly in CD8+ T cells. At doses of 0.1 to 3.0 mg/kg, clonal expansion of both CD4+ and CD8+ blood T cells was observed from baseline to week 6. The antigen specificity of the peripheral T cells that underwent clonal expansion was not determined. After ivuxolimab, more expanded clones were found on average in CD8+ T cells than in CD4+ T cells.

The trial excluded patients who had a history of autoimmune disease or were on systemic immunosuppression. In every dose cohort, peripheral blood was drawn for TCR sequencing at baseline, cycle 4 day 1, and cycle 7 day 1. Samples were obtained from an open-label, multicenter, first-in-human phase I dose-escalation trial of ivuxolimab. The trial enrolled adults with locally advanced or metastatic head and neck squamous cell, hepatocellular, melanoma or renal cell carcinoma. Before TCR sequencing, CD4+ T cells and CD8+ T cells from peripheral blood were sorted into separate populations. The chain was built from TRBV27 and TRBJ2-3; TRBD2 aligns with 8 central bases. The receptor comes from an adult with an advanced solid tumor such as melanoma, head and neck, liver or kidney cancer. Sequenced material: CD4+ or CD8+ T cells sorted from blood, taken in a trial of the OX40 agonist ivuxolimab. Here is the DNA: TGTGCCAGCAGCGAGCGGGAGATCGGCACAGATACGCAGTATTTT. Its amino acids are CASSEREIGTDTQYF.